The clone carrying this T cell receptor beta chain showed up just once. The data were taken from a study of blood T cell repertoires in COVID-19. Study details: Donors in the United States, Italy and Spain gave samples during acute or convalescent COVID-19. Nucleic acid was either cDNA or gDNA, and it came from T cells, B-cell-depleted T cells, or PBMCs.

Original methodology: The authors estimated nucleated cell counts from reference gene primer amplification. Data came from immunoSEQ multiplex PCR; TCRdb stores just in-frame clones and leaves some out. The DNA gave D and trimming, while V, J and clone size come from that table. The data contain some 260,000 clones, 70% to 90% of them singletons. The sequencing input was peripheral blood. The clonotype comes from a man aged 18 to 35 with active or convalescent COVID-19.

DNA of the CDR3: TGTGCCAGTAGTATAAGTTTTGGTAGCTCCTACAATGAGCAGTTCTTC. It encodes CASSISFGSSYNEQFF. The chain uses TRBV19 and TRBJ2-1; D remains ambiguous. Trimming pared 2 bases from V and 0 bases from J, leaving 11 bases between. Germline values: CDR1 LNHDA, CDR2 SQIVND (reference sequence). The CDR3 sequence is 16 residues long.